Following are 9 T cell receptor beta chains from one sample sequenced in a study of beta chain features in type 1 diabetes. Sequenced material consisted of expressed TCRB transcripts (all of the isolated RNA was reverse transcribed). Sequencing used immunoSEQ multiplex PCR; TCRdb keeps in-frame clones, though not all of them. The sample consists of around 340,000 clones, around 9.7% of them appearing once. Study-wide points: Within each of all four CD4+ subsets, Type 1 diabetes patients had TCRB CDR3s that were moderately but significantly shorter.

These receptors' targets are unknown. Sample: central memory CD4+ T cells from blood. The source of these receptors is a man aged 30 to 39 with type 1 diabetes.

The chain links TRBV11-2 to TRBJ2-6; D possibly corresponds to TRBD1 (5 bases). This CDR3 is 18 amino acids long. Germline lookup yields CDR1 SGHAT and CDR2 FQNNGV. Trimming pared 1 base from V and 2 bases from J, leaving 15 bases between. CDR3 bases: TGTGCCAGCAGCTTAGGCCCCCTTCTACAGGCTGGGGCCAACGTCCTGACTTTC. Translating gives CASSLGPLLQAGANVLTF.

This clone was observed a few times. This rearrangement joins TRBV19 to TRBJ1-1, with TRBD1 identical over 8 bases. J lost 1 base, V lost 2 bases, and 6 bases had no gene match. Germline CDR1 and CDR2: LNHDA and SQIVND (reference sequence). CDR3 length: 16 residues. The CDR3 nucleotides are TGTGCCAGTAGTATAAGAGCCGGGACAGGGAACACTGAAGCTTTCTTT. This gives the protein CASSIRAGTGNTEAFF.

The J gene is TRBJ1-1, the V gene TRBV6-1; perhaps TRBD1 as D (5 bases). V was cut by 10 bases and J by 5 bases, with 17 bases left in between. The CDR3 length is 13 residues. The germline gives CDR1 MNHNS, CDR2 SASEGT. Here the CDR3 DNA reads TGTGCCATGACGACAGAAAGGGAGACTGAAGCTTTCTTT. It encodes CAMTTERETEAFF.

This clone has a handful of counts. This rearrangement joins TRBV19 to TRBJ1-1, with D perhaps TRBD1 (5 bases). The V end was cut by 5 bases, the J end by 4 bases, with 14 bases between. This CDR3 region has 14 residues. Germline values: CDR1 LNHDA, CDR2 SQIVND (reference sequence). The CDR3: CASSAHRQSTEAFF. The DNA of the CDR3 is TGTGCCAGTAGTGCCCACCGACAGTCCACTGAAGCTTTCTTT.

This clone was counted a few times. The chain is built from TRBV2 and TRBJ1-1, with 8 bases lining up with TRBD1. Germline CDR1 is SNHLY and CDR2 is FYNNEI. With 7 bases clipped from V and 1 base from J, the junction kept 2 bases outside the gene matches. This CDR3 comprises 13 residues. The CDR3 DNA reads TGTGCCAGCACAGGGGGCGGGAACACTGAAGCTTTCTTT. Residues: CASTGGGNTEAFF.

This chain uses TRBV11-2 with TRBJ2-3, with D perhaps TRBD2 (5 bases). Trimming stripped 3 bases from V and 5 bases from J, with 9 bases between. Germline assignment: CDR1 SGHAT and CDR2 FQNNGV. The CDR3 is 13 amino acids. The CDR3 protein is CASSFGAGDTQYF. The DNA of the CDR3 is TGTGCCAGCAGCTTCGGCGCGGGAGATACGCAGTATTTT. Supplemented by reference TRBV11-2 and TRBJ2-3, the full variable domain reads EAGVAQSPRYKIIEKRQSVAFWCNPISGHATLYWYQQILGQGPKLLIQFQNNGVVDDSQLPKDRFSAERLKGVDSTLKIQPAKLEDSAVYLCASSFGAGDTQYFGPGTRLTVL.

In this sample, this clone turned up a few times. The chain recombines TRBV7-6 with TRBJ2-6; 11 bases agree with TRBD1. The J segment lost 1 base and the V segment lost 5 bases, leaving 13 bases of the junction unmatched. From germline, CDR1 is SGHVS and CDR2 FNYEAQ. The CDR3 runs to 20 residues. CDR3 bases: TGTGCCAGCAGCCCCTGGACAGGGGGCGAGGACCCGTCTGGGGCCAACGTCCTGACTTTC. Its translation: CASSPWTGGEDPSGANVLTF.

V usage is TRBV11-2 and J usage is TRBJ2-1; perhaps TRBD1 as D (5 bases). The germline CDR1 and CDR2 sequences are SGHAT and FQNNGV. This CDR3 region has 14 residues. Trimming removed 1 base from V and 4 bases from J, with 8 bases in between. The CDR3: CASSLADTYNEQFF. DNA of the CDR3: TGTGCCAGCAGCTTAGCGGACACTTACAATGAGCAGTTCTTC.

CDR3 residues: CASSSGLAGTDTQYF. DNA of the CDR3: TGTGCCAGCAGCTCCGGACTAGCTGGCACAGATACGCAGTATTTT. The chain recombines TRBV7-7 with TRBJ2-3; 8 bases are a match to TRBD2. The V segment lost 4 bases and the J segment 1 base; nucleotides outside the gene matches: 4. Germline values: CDR1 SSHAT, CDR2 FNYEAQ (reference sequence). This CDR3 contains 15 residues. The full variable domain, with the rest looked up from reference TRBV7-7 and TRBJ2-3, is GAGVSQSPRYKVTKRGQDVTLRCDPISSHATLYWYQQALGQGPEFLTYFNYEAQPDKSGLPSDRFSAERPEGSISTLTIQRTEQRDSAMYRCASSSGLAGTDTQYFGPGTRLTVL.